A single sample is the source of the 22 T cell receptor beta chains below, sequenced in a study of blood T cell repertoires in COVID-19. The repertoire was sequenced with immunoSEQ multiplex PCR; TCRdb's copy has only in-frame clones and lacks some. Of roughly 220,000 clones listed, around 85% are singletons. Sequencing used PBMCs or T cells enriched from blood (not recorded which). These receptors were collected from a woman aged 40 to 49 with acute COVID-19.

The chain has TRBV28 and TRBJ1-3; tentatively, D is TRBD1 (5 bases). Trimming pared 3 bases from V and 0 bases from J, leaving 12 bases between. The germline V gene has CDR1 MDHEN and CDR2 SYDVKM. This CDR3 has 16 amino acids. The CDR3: CASSFDRPDSGNTIYF. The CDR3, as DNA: TGTGCCAGCAGTTTTGACAGACCTGACTCTGGAAACACCATATATTTT.

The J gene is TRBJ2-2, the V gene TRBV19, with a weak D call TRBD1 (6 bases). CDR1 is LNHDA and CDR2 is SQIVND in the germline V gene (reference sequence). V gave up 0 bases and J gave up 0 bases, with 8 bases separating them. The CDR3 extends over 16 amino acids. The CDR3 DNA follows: TGTGCCAGTAGTATAGACAGGGGAACGAACACCGGGGAGCTGTTTTTT. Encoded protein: CASSIDRGTNTGELFF.

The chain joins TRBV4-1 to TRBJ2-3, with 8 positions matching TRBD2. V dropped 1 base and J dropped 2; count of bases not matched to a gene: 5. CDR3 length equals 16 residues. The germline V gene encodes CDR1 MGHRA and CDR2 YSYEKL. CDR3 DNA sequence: TGCGCCAGCAGCCAAGTGTTAGCGGGACCCACAGATACGCAGTATTTT. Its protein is CASSQVLAGPTDTQYF.

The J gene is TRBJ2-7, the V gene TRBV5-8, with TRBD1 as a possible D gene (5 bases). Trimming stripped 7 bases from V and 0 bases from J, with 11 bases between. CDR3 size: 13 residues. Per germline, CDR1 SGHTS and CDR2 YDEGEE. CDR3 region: CASLLDISYEQYF. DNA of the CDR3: TGTGCCAGCCTCCTGGACATCTCCTACGAGCAGTACTTC.

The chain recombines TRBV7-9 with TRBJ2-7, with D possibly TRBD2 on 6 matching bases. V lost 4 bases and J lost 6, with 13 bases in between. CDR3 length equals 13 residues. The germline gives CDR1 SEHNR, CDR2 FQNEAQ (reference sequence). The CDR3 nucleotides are TGTGCCAGCAGCTCACGGGACTTGGCCGAGCAGTACTTC. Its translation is CASSSRDLAEQYF.

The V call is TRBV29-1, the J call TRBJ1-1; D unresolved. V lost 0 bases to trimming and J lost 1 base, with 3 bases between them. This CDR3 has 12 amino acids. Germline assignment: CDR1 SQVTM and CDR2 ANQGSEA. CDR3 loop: CSVEEQNTEAFF. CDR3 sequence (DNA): TGCAGCGTTGAAGAACAGAACACTGAAGCTTTCTTT.

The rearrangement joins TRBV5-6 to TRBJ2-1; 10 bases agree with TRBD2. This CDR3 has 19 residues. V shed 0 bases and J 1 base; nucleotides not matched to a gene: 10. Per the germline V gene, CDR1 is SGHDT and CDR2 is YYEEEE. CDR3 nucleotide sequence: TGTGCCAGCAGCTTGGCCAAGAGGGCTAGCGGGAGATCCTACAATGAGCAGTTCTTC. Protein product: CASSLAKRASGRSYNEQFF.

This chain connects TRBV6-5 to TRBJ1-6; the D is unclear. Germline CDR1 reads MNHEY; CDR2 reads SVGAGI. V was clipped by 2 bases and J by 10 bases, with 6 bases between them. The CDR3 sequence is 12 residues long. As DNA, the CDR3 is TGTGCCAGCAGTTACACCGGGTCACCCCTCCACTTT. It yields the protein CASSYTGSPLHF.

CDR3 region: CAWNSGTLRGTEAFF. In DNA form, the CDR3 reads TGTGCCTGGAATTCCGGGACTCTCAGAGGTACTGAAGCTTTCTTT. V and J are TRBV30 and TRBJ1-1; D perhaps matches TRBD1 (5 bases). The CDR3 contains 15 residues. CDR1 GTSNPN and CDR2 SVGIG come from the germline V gene (reference sequence). Trimming cost V 4 bases and J 5 bases, with 20 bases left between them.

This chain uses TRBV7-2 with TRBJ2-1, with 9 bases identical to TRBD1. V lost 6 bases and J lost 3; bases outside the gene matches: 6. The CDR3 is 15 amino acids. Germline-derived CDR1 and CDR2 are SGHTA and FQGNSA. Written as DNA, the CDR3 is TGTGCCAGCAGATTGGGACAGGGACTCTACAATGAGCAGTTCTTC. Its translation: CASRLGQGLYNEQFF.

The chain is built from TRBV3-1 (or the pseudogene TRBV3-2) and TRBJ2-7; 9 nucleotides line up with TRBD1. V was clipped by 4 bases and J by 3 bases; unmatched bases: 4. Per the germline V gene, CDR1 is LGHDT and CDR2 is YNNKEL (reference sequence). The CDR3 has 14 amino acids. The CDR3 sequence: CASSLGTGFYEQYF. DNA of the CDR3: TGTGCCAGCAGCCTAGGGACAGGGTTCTACGAGCAGTACTTC.

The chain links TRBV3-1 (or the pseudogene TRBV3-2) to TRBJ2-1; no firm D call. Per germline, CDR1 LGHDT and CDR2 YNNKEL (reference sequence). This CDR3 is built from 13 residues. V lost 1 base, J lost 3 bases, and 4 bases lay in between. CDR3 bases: TGTGCCAGCAGCCAAGTTATCTACAATGAGCAGTTCTTC. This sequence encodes CASSQVIYNEQFF.

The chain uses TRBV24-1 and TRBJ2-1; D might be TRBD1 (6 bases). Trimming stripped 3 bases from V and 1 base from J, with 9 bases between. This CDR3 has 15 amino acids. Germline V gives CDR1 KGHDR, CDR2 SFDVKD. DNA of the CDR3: TGTGCCACCAGTGATCGGACAGATTCCTACAATGAGCAGTTCTTC. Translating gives CATSDRTDSYNEQFF.

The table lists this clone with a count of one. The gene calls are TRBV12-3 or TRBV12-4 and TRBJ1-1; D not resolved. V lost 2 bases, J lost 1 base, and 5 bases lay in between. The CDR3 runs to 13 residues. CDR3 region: CASSLIGNTEAFF. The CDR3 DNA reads TGTGCCAGCAGTTTAATCGGGAACACTGAAGCTTTCTTT.

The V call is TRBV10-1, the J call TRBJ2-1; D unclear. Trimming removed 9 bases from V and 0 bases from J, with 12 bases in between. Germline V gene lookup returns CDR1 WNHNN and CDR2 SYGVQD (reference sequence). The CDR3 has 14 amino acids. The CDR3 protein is CAREDSCSYNEQFF. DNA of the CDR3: TGCGCCAGAGAAGACTCATGCTCCTACAATGAGCAGTTCTTC.

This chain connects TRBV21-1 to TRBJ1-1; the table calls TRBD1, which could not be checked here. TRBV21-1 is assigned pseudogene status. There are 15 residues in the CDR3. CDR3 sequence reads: CASSTRQLLNTEAFF. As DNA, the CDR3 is TGTGCCAGCAGCACCCGACAGTTATTGAACACTGAAGCTTTCTTT.

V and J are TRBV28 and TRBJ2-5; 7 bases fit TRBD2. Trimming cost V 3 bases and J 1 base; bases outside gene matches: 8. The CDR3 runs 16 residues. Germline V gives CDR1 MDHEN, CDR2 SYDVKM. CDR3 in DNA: TGTGCCAGCAGTTTGAAGAGGCTAGCGGTCCAAGAGACCCAGTACTTC. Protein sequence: CASSLKRLAVQETQYF.

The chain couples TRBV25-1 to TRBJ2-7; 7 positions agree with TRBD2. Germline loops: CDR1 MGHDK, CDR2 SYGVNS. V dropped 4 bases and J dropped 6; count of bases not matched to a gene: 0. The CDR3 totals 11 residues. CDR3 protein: CASSGGGEQYF. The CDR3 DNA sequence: TGTGCCAGCAGTGGGGGGGGCGAGCAGTACTTC.

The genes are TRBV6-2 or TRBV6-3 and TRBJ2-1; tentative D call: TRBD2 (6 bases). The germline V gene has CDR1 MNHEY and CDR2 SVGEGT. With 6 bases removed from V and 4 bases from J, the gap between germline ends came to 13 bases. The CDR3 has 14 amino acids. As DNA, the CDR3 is TGTGCCAGCAGCTCCAGCGGAGGGTACAATGAGCAGTTCTTC. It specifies CASSSSGGYNEQFF.

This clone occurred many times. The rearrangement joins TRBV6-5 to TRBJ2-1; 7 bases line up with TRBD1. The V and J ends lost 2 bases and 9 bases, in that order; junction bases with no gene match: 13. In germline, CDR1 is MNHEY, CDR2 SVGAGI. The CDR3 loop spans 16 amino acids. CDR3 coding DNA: TGTGCCAGCAGTTACCGGGACAGCAGATCGGGTTTTGAGCAGTTCTTC. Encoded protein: CASSYRDSRSGFEQFF.

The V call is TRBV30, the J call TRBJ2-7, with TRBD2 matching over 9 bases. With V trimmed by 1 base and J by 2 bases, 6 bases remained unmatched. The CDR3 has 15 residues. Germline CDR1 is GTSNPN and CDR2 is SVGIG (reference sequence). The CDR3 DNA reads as TGTGCCTGGAGTGCGGGACTAGCAGTGGCCTACGAGCAGTACTTC. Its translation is CAWSAGLAVAYEQYF.

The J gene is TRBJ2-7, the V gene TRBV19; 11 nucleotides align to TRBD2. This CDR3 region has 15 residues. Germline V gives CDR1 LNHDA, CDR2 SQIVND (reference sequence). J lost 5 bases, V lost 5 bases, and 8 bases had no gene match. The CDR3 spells CASSAGLAVGDEQYF. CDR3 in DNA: TGTGCCAGTAGTGCGGGACTAGCGGTTGGGGACGAGCAGTACTTC.